The entry below gives a single T cell receptor (beta chain) sequence along with its context. Its antigen is currently unknown. The data belong to a study of shared clonotypes between healthy human individuals. Study outcomes and limitations: Depth of sequencing was expected to influence donor clonotype sharing.

Repertoires were generated with immunoSEQ multiplex PCR, while TCRdb's copy carries only in-frame clones and drops some. Here the sample spans some 1.5 million clones, approximately 97% being singletons. Trimming pared 6 bases from V and 7 bases from J, leaving 12 bases between. Per germline, CDR1 SQVTM and CDR2 ANQGSEA. CDR3 size: 11 residues. The rearrangement links TRBV29-1 to TRBJ1-1; D is undetermined. The sequenced sample consisted of naive CD4+ T cells sorted from blood. Noted subset: CD45RA+ positively selected. The origin of this receptor is a young man in good health. CDR3: CSVGGGNEAFF. The CDR3 DNA reads as TGCAGCGTGGGCGGTGGGAATGAAGCTTTCTTT.